The TCR beta chain under discussion was sequenced for a study of cytomegalovirus exposure and HLA in healthy donors. Looking at the study overall: Falling in the Caucasian-associated ancestry cluster were about four fifths of under 450 genotyped donors.

60 Vbeta and 13 Jbeta primers were used in PCR. The assay was immunoSEQ multiplex PCR, and TCRdb's table has in-frame clones only and misses some. The sample lists approximately 180,000 clones, about 80% occurring once. Trimming took 7 bases from V and 3 from J; bases not matched to a gene: 5. The CDR3 length is 13 residues. Germline loops: CDR1 SQVTM, CDR2 ANQGSEA. The study, taken as a whole, reports: Cytomegalovirus association was listed for 170 or so TCR beta chains. It was only CMV serostatus that was available as immune exposure information. Analysis performed later showed TCR beta chains linked to HLA being more clonally expanded than equally common others.

This clone was observed a handful of times. Its antigen is not identified. The chain recombines TRBV29-1 with TRBJ2-5; 10 bases match TRBD1. This receptor was obtained from a young woman in good health and CMV-seropositive. Sequencing was carried out using PBMCs. Here the CDR3 DNA reads TGCAGCGGGAGGACAGGGGGTAAAGAGACCCAGTACTTC. As protein: CSGRTGGKETQYF.